These 18 T cell receptor beta chains were all obtained from the same sample, sequenced in a study of blood T cells in healthy people across ages. Alongside a J-beta primer mix, a sample-barcoded 5' primer served in a second PCR lasting about 7 to 11 cycles. TCRdb analysed the 5' RACE reads with MiXCR anew, one entry per CDR3 protein. This sample has around 900,000 distinct CDR3 sequences, with more than 25% found just once. Sequencing input: blood. The receptors stem from a woman aged 80 or older in good health.

Ten or more counts support this clonotype. No DNA is shown, since the ends of the CDR3 on it are uncertain; the CDR3 is the one TCRdb lists. The chain uses TRBV12-3 or TRBV12-4 and TRBJ1-1; the DNA was not compared with TRBD1, the D call given in the table. Both ends counted, the CDR3 spans 12 residues. The CDR3 protein is CASSSVGAGTFF.

A remark on this clonotype: It may be a read error: a sequence one base away is much more abundant. The CDR3 reads CASSEGNRNRRQYF. For the CDR3, the DNA is TGTGCCAGCAGTGAGGGGAACCGGAACAGAAGGCAGTATTTT. J is TRBJ2-3 and V is TRBV6-1; D gene unclear. Germline V lookup: CDR1 MNHNS, CDR2 SASEGT. The CDR3 runs to 14 residues. Trimming took 3 bases from V and 11 from J, leaving 18 bases between them.

Remarks on this clonotype: One end of the junction is discordant with germline, which a read error may explain. The V and J genes are TRBV18 and TRBJ2-5; 10 nucleotides match TRBD2. The CDR3 contains 18 residues. CDR1 and CDR2 from the germline V gene are KGHSH and LQKENI. CDR3 sequence (DNA): TGTGCCAGCTCACCTCTTCCCCTAGCGGGGGCCTACCAAGAGACCCAGTATTTC. This translates into CASSPLPLAGAYQETQYF.

This clonotype was seen ten or more times. The genes are TRBV3-1 and TRBJ1-5; possible D gene TRBD1, 6 bases. V was pared by 6 bases and J by 3 bases, with 12 bases between. The CDR3 is 14 amino acids. Germline V lookup: CDR1 LGHDT, CDR2 YNNKEL (reference sequence). In DNA form, the CDR3 reads TGTGCCAGCAGACAGACAGGCAACAATCAGCCCCAGCATTTT. Encoded protein: CASRQTGNNQPQHF.

This clonotype turned up a few times. The chain carries TRBV28 and TRBJ2-1; possibly TRBD2 for D (6 bases). This CDR3 has 14 residues. The germline V and J ends were trimmed by 10 bases and 8 bases, with 21 bases remaining between them. Germline assignment: CDR1 MDHEN and CDR2 SYDVKM. The CDR3 region has the DNA TGTGCCACCACAGTGGGACTCGGGTTCTATGAGCAGTTCTTC. Encoded protein: CATTVGLGFYEQFF.

This clonotype has a handful of counts. The rearrangement joins TRBV20-1 to TRBJ1-5; D possibly corresponds to TRBD1 (6 bases). CDR1 and CDR2 from the germline V gene are DFQATT and SNEGSKA (reference sequence). Trimming removed 6 bases at V and 2 bases at J, with 17 bases between. There are 15 residues in the CDR3. The CDR3 nucleotides read TGCAGTGCAACCTCTGGGGCAGGGGGCAATCAGCCCCAGCATTTT. Protein product: CSATSGAGGNQPQHF.

CDR3 nucleotide sequence: TGTGCCAGCAGTGAACTGACAGGGGGTAGCAATCAGCCCCAGCATTTT. This encodes CASSELTGGSNQPQHF. The rearrangement uses TRBV6-1 and TRBJ1-5; 9 nucleotides line up with TRBD1. Germline CDR1 and CDR2: MNHNS and SASEGT. The CDR3 is 16 residues long. J was trimmed by 0 bases and V by 2 bases; bases with no gene match: 2.

This clonotype was recorded a few times. A much more abundant neighbour one base away suggests this may be a read error. The gene calls are TRBV15 and TRBJ2-5; no clear D gene. CDR1 is LNHNV and CDR2 is YYDKDF in the germline V gene (reference sequence). The V gene lost 3 bases and the J gene lost 5 bases, with 10 bases spanning the gap. The length of the CDR3 is 13 residues. The CDR3 region is CATSRPPWETQYF. DNA for the CDR3: TGTGCCACCAGCAGGCCCCCGTGGGAGACCCAGTACTTC.

This clonotype was picked up many times. The gene calls are TRBV7-2 and TRBJ2-1; D may be TRBD2 (6 bases). Germline V gives CDR1 SGHTA, CDR2 FQGNSA. The CDR3 contains 13 residues. V shed 1 base and J shed 10 bases, with 11 bases lying between them. As DNA, the CDR3 is TGTGCCAGCAGCTTAGACGGGGGACGGGAGCAGTTCTTC. Translating it yields CASSLDGGREQFF.

This clonotype was detected only once. One base away lies a much larger clone, so this may be a sequencing read error. V gene TRBV6-5 combines with J gene TRBJ2-5, with 10 bases aligning to TRBD1. CDR1 is MNHEY and CDR2 is SVGAGI in the germline V gene. V was pared by 5 bases and J by 0 bases, with 6 bases of the junction left unmatched. This CDR3 region has 16 residues. The CDR3 DNA sequence: TGTGCCAGCAGTAACCGGGACAGGGGATACCAAGAGACCCAGTACTTC. The encoded protein is CASSNRDRGYQETQYF.

The V call is TRBV6-1, the J call TRBJ2-1, with 7 bases aligning to TRBD1. The V gene's germline CDR1 is MNHNS and CDR2 SASEGT. V dropped 4 bases and J dropped 2; count of bases not matched to a gene: 5. The CDR3 contains 15 residues. CDR3 protein: CASSGQGAPYNEQFF. The DNA for the CDR3 is TGTGCCAGCAGTGGACAGGGTGCCCCCTACAATGAGCAGTTCTTC.

This clonotype was found a few times. J is TRBJ2-2 and V is TRBV6-1; 8 nucleotides align to TRBD1. This CDR3 comprises 15 residues. Germline CDR1 is MNHNS and CDR2 is SASEGT. The J segment lost 3 bases and the V segment lost 6 bases, leaving 6 bases of the junction unmatched. The CDR3 loop reads CASSGTGQDTGELFF. The CDR3 DNA is TGTGCCAGCAGCGGGACAGGTCAAGACACCGGGGAGCTGTTTTTT.

In regard to this clonotype: One end of the junction fails to match germline, which may point to a read error. The V gene is TRBV5-4, the J gene TRBJ1-4; unclear D gene. This CDR3 has 14 amino acids. Germline V gene data show CDR1 as SGHNT and CDR2 as YYREEE (reference sequence). This CDR3 is CASSLAGSNEKRFF. DNA for the CDR3: TGTGCCAGCAGCTTGGCCGGCAGTAATGAAAAACGGTTTTTT.

Ten or more counts support this clonotype. The chain is built from TRBV7-2 and TRBJ2-7; a possible D gene is TRBD2 (6 bases). V was trimmed by 2 bases and J by 3 bases, leaving 20 bases between them. This CDR3 spans 17 amino acids. CDR1 is SGHTA, CDR2 FQGNSA, per germline. The CDR3 here is CASSLTSGAGRRYEQYF. The CDR3 DNA follows: TGTGCCAGCAGCTTAACATCCGGGGCGGGGCGACGCTACGAGCAGTACTTC.

This clonotype has just a few counts. A much larger clone lies a single base off, so this may be a read error. The rearrangement uses TRBV12-3 or TRBV12-4 and TRBJ2-6; D may be TRBD1 or TRBD2 (5 bases each). The CDR3 runs 15 residues. V lost 3 bases and J lost 1, with 7 bases in between. The CDR3 region has the DNA TGTGCCAGCAGTTTCAGGGAGTCTGGGGCCAACGTCCTGACTTTC. This encodes CASSFRESGANVLTF.

This clonotype came up a few times. The chain combines TRBV5-1 with TRBJ2-7; D might be TRBD2 (6 bases). V was shortened by 5 bases and J by 1 base, with 25 bases between the two germline ends. Germline values: CDR1 SGHRS, CDR2 YFSETQ. This CDR3 contains 18 residues. CDR3 bases: TGCGCCAGCAGGCCGGCGGCCTCGGGACTTACCGGTTCCTACGAGCAGTACTTC. Translated, it gives CASRPAASGLTGSYEQYF.

There are a few counts of this clonotype. A junction end diverges from the germline sequence, so it may reflect a read error. The chain recombines TRBV15 with TRBJ1-5; D is undetermined. From germline, CDR1 is LNHNV and CDR2 YYDKDF (reference sequence). CDR3 size: 12 residues. The CDR3 is CAASSNNQPQHF. In nucleotides, the CDR3 is TGTGCCGCCAGCAGTAACAATCAGCCCCAGCATTTT.

In its sample, this clonotype was seen a few times. Since a much larger clone is just one base distant, this may be a read error. The rearrangement uses TRBV10-3 and TRBJ2-4, with TRBD1 matching 8 bases. Gene TRBJ2-7 matches the end of the DNA better, so the J call may be wrong. CDR1 and CDR2 (germline): ENHRY, SYGVKD. CDR3 length: 12 residues. The CDR3 DNA reads TGTGCCATCGGACAGGGAAGGTACGAGCAGTACTTC. It translates to CAIGQGRYEQYF.